This TCR beta chain was retrieved from a study of control samples from healthy donors and cancer patients. Only one count was recorded for this clone. Measured with immunoSEQ multiplex PCR; TCRdb has only the in-frame clones, and not every one. The data show roughly 80,000 clones, approximately 90% seen once. The CDR3 length is 14 residues. Germline V gene lookup returns CDR1 MNHEY and CDR2 SVGAGI. Trimming cost V 4 bases and J 5 bases, with 12 bases left between them. Sequenced sample: blood. The clonotype originates from a woman between 50 and 59 years old in good health. The gene calls are TRBV6-5 and TRBJ1-5, with unresolved D. CDR3 region: CASSFRSFDQPQHF. CDR3 coding DNA: TGTGCCAGCAGTTTCAGGAGCTTCGATCAGCCCCAGCATTTT.